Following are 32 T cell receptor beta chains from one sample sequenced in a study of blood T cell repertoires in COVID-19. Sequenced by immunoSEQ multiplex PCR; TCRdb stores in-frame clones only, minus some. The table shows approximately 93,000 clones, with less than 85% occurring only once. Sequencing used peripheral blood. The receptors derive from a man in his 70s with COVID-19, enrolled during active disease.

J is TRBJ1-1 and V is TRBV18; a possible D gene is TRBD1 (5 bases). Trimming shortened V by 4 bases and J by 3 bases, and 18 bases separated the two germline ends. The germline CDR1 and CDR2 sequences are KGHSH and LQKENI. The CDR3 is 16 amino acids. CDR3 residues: CASSRTGAGEYTEAFF. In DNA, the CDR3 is TGTGCCAGCTCACGGACTGGGGCGGGGGAGTACACTGAAGCTTTCTTT.

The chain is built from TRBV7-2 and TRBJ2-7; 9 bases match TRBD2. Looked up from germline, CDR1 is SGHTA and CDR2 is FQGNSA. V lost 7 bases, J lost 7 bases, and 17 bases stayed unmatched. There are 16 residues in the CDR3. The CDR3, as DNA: TGTGCCAGCAAGCCTAGCGGGACCACGATATCGGGTGAGCAGTACTTC. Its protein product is CASKPSGTTISGEQYF.

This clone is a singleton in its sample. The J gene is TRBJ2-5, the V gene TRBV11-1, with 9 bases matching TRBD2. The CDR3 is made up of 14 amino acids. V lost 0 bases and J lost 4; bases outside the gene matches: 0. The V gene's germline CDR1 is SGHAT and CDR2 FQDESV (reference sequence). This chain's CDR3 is CASSLARGGETQYF. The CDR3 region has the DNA TGTGCCAGCAGCTTAGCGCGGGGGGGAGAGACCCAGTACTTC.

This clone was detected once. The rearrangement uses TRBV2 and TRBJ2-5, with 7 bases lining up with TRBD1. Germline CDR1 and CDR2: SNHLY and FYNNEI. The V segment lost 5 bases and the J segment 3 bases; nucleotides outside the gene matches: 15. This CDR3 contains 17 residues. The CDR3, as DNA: TGTGCCAGCAGTCCAGAGATCCTAGACAGGGCCGAAGAGACCCAGTACTTC. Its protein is CASSPEILDRAEETQYF. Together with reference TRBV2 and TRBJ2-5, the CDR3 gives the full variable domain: EPEVTQTPSHQVTQMGQEVILRCVPISNHLYFYWYRQILGQKVEFLVSFYNNEISEKSEIFDDQFSVERPDGSNFTLKIRSTKLEDSAMYFCASSPEILDRAEETQYFGPGTRLLVL.

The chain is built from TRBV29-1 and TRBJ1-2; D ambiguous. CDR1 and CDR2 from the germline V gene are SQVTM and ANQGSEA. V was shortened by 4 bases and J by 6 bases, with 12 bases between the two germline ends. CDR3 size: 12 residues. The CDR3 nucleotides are TGCAGCGTTGGTGGCAGGCGTCATGGCTACACCTTC. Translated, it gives CSVGGRRHGYTF.

The CDR3 sequence: CSVVQREAPDTQYF. DNA for the CDR3: TGCAGCGTTGTTCAGCGGGAGGCCCCAGATACGCAGTATTTT. The V gene is TRBV29-1, the J gene TRBJ2-3, with TRBD2 matching 9 bases. Trimming at V came to 4 bases and at J to 4 bases, leaving 6 bases not matched to a gene. Germline values: CDR1 SQVTM, CDR2 ANQGSEA. CDR3 length equals 14 residues.

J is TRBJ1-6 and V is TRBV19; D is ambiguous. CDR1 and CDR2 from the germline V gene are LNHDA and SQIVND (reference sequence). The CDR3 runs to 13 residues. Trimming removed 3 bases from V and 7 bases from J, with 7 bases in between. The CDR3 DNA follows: TGTGCCAGTAGTATGAGGCAGAATTCACCCCTCCACTTT. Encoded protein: CASSMRQNSPLHF.

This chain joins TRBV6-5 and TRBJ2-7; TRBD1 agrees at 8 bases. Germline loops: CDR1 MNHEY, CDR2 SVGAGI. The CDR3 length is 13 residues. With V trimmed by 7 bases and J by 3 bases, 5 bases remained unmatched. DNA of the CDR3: TGTGCCAGCACTGGACAGGGAGGCTACGAGCAGTACTTC. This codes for CASTGQGGYEQYF.

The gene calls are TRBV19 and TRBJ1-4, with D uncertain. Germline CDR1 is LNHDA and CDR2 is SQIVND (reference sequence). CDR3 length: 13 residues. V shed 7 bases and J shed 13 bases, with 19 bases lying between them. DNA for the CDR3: TGTGCCAGTACGGTATCGAACGGAGTAGGACTGTTTTTT. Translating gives CASTVSNGVGLFF.

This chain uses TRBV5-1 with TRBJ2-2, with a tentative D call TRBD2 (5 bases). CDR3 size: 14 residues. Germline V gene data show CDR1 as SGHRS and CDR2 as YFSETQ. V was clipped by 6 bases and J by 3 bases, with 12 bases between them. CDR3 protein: CASKRGSDTGELFF. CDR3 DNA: TGCGCCAGCAAACGAGGGAGCGACACCGGGGAGCTGTTTTTT. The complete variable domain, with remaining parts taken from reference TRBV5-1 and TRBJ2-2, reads KAGVTQTPRYLIKTRGQQVTLSCSPISGHRSVSWYQQTPGQGLQFLFEYFSETQRNKGNFPGRFSGRQFSNSRSEMNVSTLELGDSALYLCASKRGSDTGELFFGEGSRLTVL.

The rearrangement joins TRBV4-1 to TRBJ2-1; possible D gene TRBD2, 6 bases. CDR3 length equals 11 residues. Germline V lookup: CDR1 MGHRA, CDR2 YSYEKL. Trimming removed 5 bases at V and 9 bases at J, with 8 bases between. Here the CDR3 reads CASSGGSEQFF. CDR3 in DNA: TGCGCCAGCAGCGGGGGGAGTGAGCAGTTCTTC.

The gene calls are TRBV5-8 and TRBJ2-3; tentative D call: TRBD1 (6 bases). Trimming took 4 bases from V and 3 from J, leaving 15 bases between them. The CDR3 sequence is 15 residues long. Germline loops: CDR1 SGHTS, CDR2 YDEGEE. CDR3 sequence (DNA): TGTGCCAGCAGCCGGATAGGACAGCGAACAGATACGCAGTATTTT. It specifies CASSRIGQRTDTQYF.

Here the CDR3 reads CASSVGQASSYNEQFF. The CDR3 DNA is TGTGCCAGCAGCGTAGGGCAGGCCAGCTCCTACAATGAGCAGTTCTTC. The chain couples TRBV9 to TRBJ2-1, with D uncertain. With 0 bases removed from V and 0 bases from J, the gap between germline ends came to 10 bases. The CDR3 loop spans 16 amino acids. Germline CDR1 is SGDLS and CDR2 is YYNGEE.

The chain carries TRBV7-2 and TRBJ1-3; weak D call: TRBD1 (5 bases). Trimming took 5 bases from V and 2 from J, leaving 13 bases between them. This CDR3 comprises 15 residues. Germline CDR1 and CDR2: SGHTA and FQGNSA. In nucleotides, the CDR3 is TGTGCCAGCAGCCGGAGGGGAGGGACTGGAAACACCATATATTTT. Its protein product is CASSRRGGTGNTIYF.

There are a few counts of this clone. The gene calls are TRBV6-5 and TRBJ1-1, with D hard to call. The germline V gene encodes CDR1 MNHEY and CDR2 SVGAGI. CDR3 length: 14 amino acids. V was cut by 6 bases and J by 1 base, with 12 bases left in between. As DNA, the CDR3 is TGTGCCAGCAGCTTAGTCTACAGGAACACTGAAGCTTTCTTT. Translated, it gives CASSLVYRNTEAFF.

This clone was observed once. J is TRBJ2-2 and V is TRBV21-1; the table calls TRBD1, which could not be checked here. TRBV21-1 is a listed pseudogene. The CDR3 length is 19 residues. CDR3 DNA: TGTGCCAGCAGCAAAAGGGGGGACAGCGCTATCGGTGGCACCGGGGAGCTGTTTTTT. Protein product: CASSKRGDSAIGGTGELFF.

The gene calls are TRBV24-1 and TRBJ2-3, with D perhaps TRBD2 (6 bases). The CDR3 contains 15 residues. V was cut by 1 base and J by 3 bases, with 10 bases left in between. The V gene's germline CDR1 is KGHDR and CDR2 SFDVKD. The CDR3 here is CATSDFGGTTDTQYF. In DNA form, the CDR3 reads TGTGCCACCAGTGATTTCGGCGGGACGACAGATACGCAGTATTTT.

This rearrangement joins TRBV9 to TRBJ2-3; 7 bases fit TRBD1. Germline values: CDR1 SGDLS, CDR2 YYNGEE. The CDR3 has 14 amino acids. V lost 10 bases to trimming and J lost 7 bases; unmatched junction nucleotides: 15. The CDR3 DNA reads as TGTGCCGGACAGGACGGCCGTCGGTCATATACGCAGTATTTT. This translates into CAGQDGRRSYTQYF.

CDR3 in amino acids: CASSPPAGGPIHEQFF. As DNA, the CDR3 is TGTGCCAGCAGTCCCCCAGCGGGAGGGCCAATCCATGAGCAGTTCTTC. V is TRBV28 and J is TRBJ2-1, with 10 positions matching TRBD2. Germline V gene data show CDR1 as MDHEN and CDR2 as SYDVKM. The ends lost 5 bases at V and 8 bases at J; junction bases unmatched: 12. CDR3 length: 16 amino acids.

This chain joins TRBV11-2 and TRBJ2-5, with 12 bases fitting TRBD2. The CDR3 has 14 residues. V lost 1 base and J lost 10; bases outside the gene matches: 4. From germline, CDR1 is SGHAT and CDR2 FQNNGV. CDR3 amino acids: CASSLASGRVGQYF. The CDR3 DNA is TGTGCCAGCAGCTTAGCTAGCGGGAGGGTGGGCCAGTACTTC.

The CDR3 here is CASRGQGTIGNTEAFF. Written as DNA, the CDR3 is TGTGCCAGCAGGGGCCAGGGCACCATAGGGAACACTGAAGCTTTCTTT. The chain joins TRBV28 to TRBJ1-1; TRBD1 might be the D (5 bases). Deletions cut 6 bases from V and 1 base from J, with 18 bases between. The CDR3 length is 16 residues. Germline V gives CDR1 MDHEN, CDR2 SYDVKM. The full variable domain, completed using reference TRBV28 and TRBJ1-1, is DVKVTQSSRYLVKRTGEKVFLECVQDMDHENMFWYRQDPGLGLRLIYFSYDVKMKEKGDIPEGYSVSREKKERFSLILESASTNQTSMYLCASRGQGTIGNTEAFFGQGTRLTVV.

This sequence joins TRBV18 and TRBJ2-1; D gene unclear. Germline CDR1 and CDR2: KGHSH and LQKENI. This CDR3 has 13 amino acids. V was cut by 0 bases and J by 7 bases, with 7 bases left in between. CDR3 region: CASSPPAVNEQFF. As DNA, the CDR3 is TGTGCCAGCTCACCACCGGCGGTGAATGAGCAGTTCTTC.

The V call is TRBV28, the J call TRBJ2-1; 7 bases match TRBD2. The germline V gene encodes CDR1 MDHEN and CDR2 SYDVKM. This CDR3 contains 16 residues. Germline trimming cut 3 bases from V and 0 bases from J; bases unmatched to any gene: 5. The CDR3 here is CASSFDGGSSYNEQFF. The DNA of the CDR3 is TGTGCCAGCAGTTTTGACGGCGGGAGCTCCTACAATGAGCAGTTCTTC.

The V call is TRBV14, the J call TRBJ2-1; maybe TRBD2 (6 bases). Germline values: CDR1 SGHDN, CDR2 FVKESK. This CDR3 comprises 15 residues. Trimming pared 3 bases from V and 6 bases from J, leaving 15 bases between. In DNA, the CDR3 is TGTGCCAGCAGCCATTGGGGGGTGGACGGCAATGAGCAGTTCTTC. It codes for CASSHWGVDGNEQFF.

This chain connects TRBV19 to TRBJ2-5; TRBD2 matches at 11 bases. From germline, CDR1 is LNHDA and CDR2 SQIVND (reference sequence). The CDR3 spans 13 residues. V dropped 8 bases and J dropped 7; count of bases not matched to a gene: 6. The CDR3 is CASRGLAGWTQYF. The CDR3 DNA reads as TGTGCCAGTCGAGGACTAGCGGGTTGGACCCAGTACTTC.

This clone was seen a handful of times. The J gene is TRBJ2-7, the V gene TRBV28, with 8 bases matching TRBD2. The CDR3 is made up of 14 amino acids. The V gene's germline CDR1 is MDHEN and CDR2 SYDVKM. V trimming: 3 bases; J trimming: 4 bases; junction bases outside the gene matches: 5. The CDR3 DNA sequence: TGTGCCAGCAGTTTCCCGGGAGGGTTGTACGAGCAGTACTTC. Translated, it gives CASSFPGGLYEQYF.

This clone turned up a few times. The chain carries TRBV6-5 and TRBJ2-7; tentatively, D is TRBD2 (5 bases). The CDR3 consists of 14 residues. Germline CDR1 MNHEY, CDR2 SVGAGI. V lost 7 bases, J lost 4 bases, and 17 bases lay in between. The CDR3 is CASTPGRGFYEQYF. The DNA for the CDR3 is TGTGCCAGCACTCCAGGCCGAGGGTTTTACGAGCAGTACTTC.

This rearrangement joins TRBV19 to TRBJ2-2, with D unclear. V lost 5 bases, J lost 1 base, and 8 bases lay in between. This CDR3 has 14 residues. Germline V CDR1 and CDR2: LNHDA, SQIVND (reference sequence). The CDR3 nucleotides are TGTGCCAGTAGTTTAAATCTGAACACCGGGGAGCTGTTTTTT. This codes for CASSLNLNTGELFF.

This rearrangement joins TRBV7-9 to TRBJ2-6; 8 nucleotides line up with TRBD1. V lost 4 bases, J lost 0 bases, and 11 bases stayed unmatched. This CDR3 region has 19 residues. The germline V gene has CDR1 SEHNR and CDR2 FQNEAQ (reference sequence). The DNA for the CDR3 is TGTGCCAGCAGCTCCAGAATCGGACAGGGAAGCTCTGGGGCCAACGTCCTGACTTTC. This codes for CASSSRIGQGSSGANVLTF. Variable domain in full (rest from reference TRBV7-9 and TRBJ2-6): DTGVSQNPRHKITKRGQNVTFRCDPISEHNRLYWYRQTLGQGPEFLTYFQNEAQLEKSRLLSDRFSAERPKGSFSTLEIQRTEQGDSAMYLCASSSRIGQGSSGANVLTFGAGSRLTVL.

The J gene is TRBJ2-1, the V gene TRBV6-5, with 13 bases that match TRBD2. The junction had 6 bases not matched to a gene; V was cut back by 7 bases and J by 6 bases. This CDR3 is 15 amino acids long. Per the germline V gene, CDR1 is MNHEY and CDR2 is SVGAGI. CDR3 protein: CASTGLAGASNEQFF. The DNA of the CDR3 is TGTGCCAGCACAGGACTAGCGGGAGCGAGCAATGAGCAGTTCTTC.

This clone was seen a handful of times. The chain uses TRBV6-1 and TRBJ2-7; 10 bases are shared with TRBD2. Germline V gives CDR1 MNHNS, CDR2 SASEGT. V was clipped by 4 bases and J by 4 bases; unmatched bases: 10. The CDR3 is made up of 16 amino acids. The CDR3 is CASSGRTSGARYEQYF. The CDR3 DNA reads TGTGCCAGCAGTGGCCGGACTAGCGGAGCACGGTACGAGCAGTACTTC.

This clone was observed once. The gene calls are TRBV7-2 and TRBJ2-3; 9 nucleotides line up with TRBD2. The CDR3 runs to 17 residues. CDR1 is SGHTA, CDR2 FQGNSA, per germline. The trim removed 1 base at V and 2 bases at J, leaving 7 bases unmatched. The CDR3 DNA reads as TGTGCCAGCAGCTTAGGAGGCGGGAGGGCGTACACAGATACGCAGTATTTT. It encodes CASSLGGGRAYTDTQYF.